The T cell receptor (beta chain) described here comes from a study of breast tumors, draining lymph nodes, adjacent tissues. Whole-study results and caveats: The lymph node origin of tumor T cells was framed as consistent with a hypothesis, not demonstrated.

Looked up from germline, CDR1 is SGHNT and CDR2 is YENEEA. V shed 4 bases and J shed 9 bases, with 16 bases lying between them. The CDR3 sequence is 15 residues long. Each CDR3 protein gets one entry after TCRdb re-called the multiplex PCR reads with MiXCR. The table lists tens of thousands of distinct CDR3 sequences, less than 55% of them singletons. Many counts were recorded for this clonotype. The antigen is undetermined. V usage is TRBV11-3 and J usage is TRBJ1-6, with D possibly being TRBD1 (5 bases). This TCR came from a female donor with breast cancer. Some clones in this sample may be carry-over from other donors' samples. The sample was breast tumor tissue. The CDR3 nucleotides read TGTGCCAGCAGCTCGGGTTTGGGGGGGTTTTCACCCCTCCACTTT. It is translated as CASSSGLGGFSPLHF.